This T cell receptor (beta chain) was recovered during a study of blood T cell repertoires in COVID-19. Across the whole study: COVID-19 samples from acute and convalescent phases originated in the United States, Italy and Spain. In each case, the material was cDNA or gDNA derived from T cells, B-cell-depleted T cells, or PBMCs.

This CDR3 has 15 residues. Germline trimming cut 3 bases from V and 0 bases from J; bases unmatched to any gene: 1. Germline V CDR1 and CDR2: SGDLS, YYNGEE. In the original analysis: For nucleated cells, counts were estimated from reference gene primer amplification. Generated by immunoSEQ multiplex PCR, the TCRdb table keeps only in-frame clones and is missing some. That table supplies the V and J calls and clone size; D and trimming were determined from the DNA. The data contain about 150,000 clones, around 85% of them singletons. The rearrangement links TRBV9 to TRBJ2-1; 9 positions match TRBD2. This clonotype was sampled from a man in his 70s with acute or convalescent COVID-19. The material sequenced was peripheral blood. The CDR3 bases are TGTGCCAGCAGCGCAGCGGGGGGCTCCTACAATGAGCAGTTCTTC. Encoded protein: CASSAAGGSYNEQFF.